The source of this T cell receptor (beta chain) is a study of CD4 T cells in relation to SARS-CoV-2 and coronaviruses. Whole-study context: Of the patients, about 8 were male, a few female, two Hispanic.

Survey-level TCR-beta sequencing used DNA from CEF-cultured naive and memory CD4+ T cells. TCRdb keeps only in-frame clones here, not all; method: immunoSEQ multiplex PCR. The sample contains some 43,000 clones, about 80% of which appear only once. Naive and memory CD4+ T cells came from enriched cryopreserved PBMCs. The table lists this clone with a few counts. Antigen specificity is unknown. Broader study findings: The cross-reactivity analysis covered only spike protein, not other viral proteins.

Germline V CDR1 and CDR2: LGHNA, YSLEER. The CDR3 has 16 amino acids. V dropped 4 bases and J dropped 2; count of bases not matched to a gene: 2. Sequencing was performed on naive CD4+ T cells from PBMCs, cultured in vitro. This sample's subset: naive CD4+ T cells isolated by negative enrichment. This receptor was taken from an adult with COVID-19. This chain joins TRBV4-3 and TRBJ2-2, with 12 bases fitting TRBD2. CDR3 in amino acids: CASSLGLAGNTGELFF. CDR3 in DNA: TGCGCCAGCAGCCTTGGACTAGCGGGAAACACCGGGGAGCTGTTTTTT.